This TCR beta chain emerged from a study of CD8+ T cells in alopecia areata (dated by TCRdb to about 2018). Regarding the research as a whole: The treated patients took part in an open-label pilot trial in which moderate-to-severe alopecia areata was treated with oral tofacitinib at 5 to 10 mg twice daily. Patients received tofacitinib for 6 to 18 months and were then followed off drug for 6 months to check for delayed response and recurrence. In treated patients, disease severity was measured using the SALT score, which gives the percentage of scalp surface area affected. High-throughput TCRbeta sequencing was used to examine T cell clonal expansion in alopecia areata in both the C3H/HeJ mouse model and human patients. Human TCRbeta sequencing covered scalp tissue and sorted CD4+ and CD8+ peripheral blood T cells from patchy and totalis/universalis alopecia areata patients and healthy controls. Tofacitinib-treated patients had biopsies at baseline and at 4 and 24 weeks of treatment, with a later scalp biopsy in several patients. Scalp clonality was compared across normal scalp (n=4), patchy alopecia areata scalp (n=8), and alopecia totalis/universalis scalp (n=8). RNA came from the PAXgene miRNA kit for fixed scalp, the miRNeasy kit for PBMCs, and the RNeasy kit for mouse skin. immunoSEQ multiplex PCR using 35 Vbeta forward primers and 13 Jbeta reverse primers was used to amplify TCRbeta CDR3 regions. Overall study outcomes, separate from this receptor: Many expanded lesional clones persisted in scalp and blood during tofacitinib treatment, which may partly explain relapse after stopping treatment. Lesional scalp, especially in alopecia totalis/universalis, showed higher clonality and more expanded CD8+ clones than normal scalp, suggesting antigenic drive. Tofacitinib significantly decreased scalp clonality and the number of expanded CD8+ clones among the top 100 scalp clones. Shared TCR sequences between patients were less evident than in mice, which may be partly attributable to HLA diversity in the patient population. Because the treated cohort was small and had just a single nonresponder, larger studies are needed to establish links between baseline CD8+ expansion and response. Unlike mouse skin, where gammadelta T cells dominate, normal human skin contains resident alphabeta T cells that get sequenced too, which complicates analysis of the scalp TCR repertoire.

Library preparation was by the immunoSEQ multiplex PCR assay. RNA was extracted from all samples and reverse transcribed into cDNA as template for TCR sequencing. First-strand cDNA was synthesized using SuperScript III with a 2:1 mix of oligo-dT and random hexamers. A synthetic immune receptor repertoire was used to gauge amplification bias, and whatever bias remained was removed computationally. In the original analysis: Raw reads were preprocessed to remove errors, and CDR3 was defined by IMGT conventions from the conserved cysteine to phenylalanine. Clonality was computed as 1 minus the Shannon entropy, with the entropy normalized by log2 of the number of productive unique TCRs. Whether each scalp clone was CD4 or CD8 was inferred by checking scalp TCRbeta sequences against the CD4 and CD8 repertoires from sorted blood. Sourced from immuneACCESS, this table was stored by TCRdb with only in-frame sequences that have V and J called. A share of the clones is absent; for the studies checked, an unresolved V gene accounts for under half, and the remainder has no known explanation. The D gene and trimming were derived from the DNA, and the V and J assignments and clone size from that table. The sample includes approximately 150,000 clones, with about 54% observed a single time. The ten largest clones add up to under 20% of the sample.

Taken with the paper, the label for treatment or condition translates to: oral pan-JAK inhibitor, 5-10 mg twice daily. Peripheral blood and lesional scalp punch biopsies were obtained from patients with alopecia areata. PBMCs were isolated by density centrifugation and stained for CD3, CD4 and CD8, and CD4+ and CD8+ T cells were sorted on a FACSAria. Between the V and J ends, shortened by 6 bases and 5 bases respectively, the junction contains 17 bases. Inclusive of the bounding cysteine and phenylalanine, the CDR3 is 15 residues long. Left in the record is the CDR3 DNA by itself, 45 bases read in frame from the first base. Based on the germline V gene, the CDR1 and CDR2 sequences are SNHLY and FYNNEI. This clone was detected a few times. The antigen it recognizes is unknown. Base-call qualities are not available, and no considerably larger clone is one nucleotide away.

The rearrangement combines TRBV2 with TRBJ2-4; the D gene lacks a confident call. The sample in question was CD4+ T cells sorted from blood, obtained at roughly week 55, from a patient treated with tofacitinib. This TCR came from a human donor with alopecia areata. The nucleotide sequence reads as follows: TGTGCCAGCAGCCCTGGTTTGGGTTTCGAAAACATTCAGTACTTC. It codes for CASSPGLGFENIQYF.